This record concerns one T cell receptor (beta chain) sequence. Its antigen target is currently unknown. No qualities accompany the bases; no much larger clone lies one base away. This specimen belongs to a study of blood T cell repertoires in COVID-19 (dated by TCRdb to about 2020). Background for the entire study: Collaborator samples came from the United States, Italy and Spain and covered acute and convalescent phases of COVID-19. The material from the prospective study consisted of cDNA or gDNA derived from T cells, B-cell-depleted T cells, or PBMCs. A de-identified subject ID, COVID-19 status, age in years and sex were almost always included in the sample metadata. The samples were drawn from the first 160 participants of the ongoing ImmuneRACE study and from 1,254 subjects provided by 6 global collaborators. Where HLA class I and class II types were available, the types were taken from metadata supplied by the sample provider, not from assay-based typing. A freely available public database, intended as a resource for researchers studying the immune response to SARS-CoV-2, is where the repertoires were released. Subjects who had been exposed to COVID-19, were actively infected with it, or had recovered from it provided the deeply sampled blood TCRbeta repertoires that made up the dataset. What the study reported, not specific to this receptor: How much clinical and demographic metadata was included differed by source and by participant, and the metadata was provided uncurated.

Sequences MGHRA (CDR1) and YSYEKL (CDR2) are obtained from the germline V gene. Trimming takes 1 base from V and 4 bases from J, and the germline ends sit 13 bases apart. Including cysteine and phenylalanine, the CDR3 has 15 amino acids. Solely the CDR3 DNA is kept, with 45 bases framed from the first base. TCRbeta CDR3 regions were amplified from genomic DNA by means of the immunoSEQ Assay, a bias-controlled multiplex PCR. As for how the authors treated the data: The number of nucleated cells in each sample was estimated from the amplification of reference gene primers within the assay. To quantify the absolute abundance of each unique TCRbeta CDR3 rearrangement, sequence reads were collapsed and filtered. For each sample, productive Simpson clonality was calculated by taking the square root of Simpson's diversity index across productive rearrangements. Entries here come from immuneACCESS through TCRdb and include only in-frame sequences with V and J called. Some clones fail to appear in such tables; in the studies checked, an unresolved V gene covers under half of the shortfall, and the cause of the remainder is unknown. V, J and clone size are taken as reported in that table, and D and trimming were inferred from the DNA itself. In this sample the table shows 300,000 to 500,000 clones, approximately 88% of which occur a single time. 2% to 2.5% of the sample is in the top ten clones.

Participants in the prospective study were aged about 18 to 89 years, lived in some 24 United States geographic areas, and enrolled through a virtual design. Cohort assignment in the prospective study relied on participant-reported clinical history from a screening survey and a study questionnaire. Each participant in the prospective study had whole blood, serum and a nasopharyngeal or oropharyngeal swab collected by mobile phlebotomists. Prospective study participants could optionally give additional blood draws and questionnaires over an approximately two-month period. Prospective study blood samples were shipped either frozen or at room temperature before DNA extraction.

Specimen: PBMCs or T cells enriched from blood (not recorded which). This clonotype originated in a woman between 40 and 55 years old with acute COVID-19. This sequence uses TRBV4-1 and TRBJ1-1, with the D gene uncertain. The CDR3 reads as follows: CASSQGMGRVTEAFF. The DNA is TGCGCCAGCAGCCAAGGAATGGGGAGGGTCACTGAAGCTTTCTTT.